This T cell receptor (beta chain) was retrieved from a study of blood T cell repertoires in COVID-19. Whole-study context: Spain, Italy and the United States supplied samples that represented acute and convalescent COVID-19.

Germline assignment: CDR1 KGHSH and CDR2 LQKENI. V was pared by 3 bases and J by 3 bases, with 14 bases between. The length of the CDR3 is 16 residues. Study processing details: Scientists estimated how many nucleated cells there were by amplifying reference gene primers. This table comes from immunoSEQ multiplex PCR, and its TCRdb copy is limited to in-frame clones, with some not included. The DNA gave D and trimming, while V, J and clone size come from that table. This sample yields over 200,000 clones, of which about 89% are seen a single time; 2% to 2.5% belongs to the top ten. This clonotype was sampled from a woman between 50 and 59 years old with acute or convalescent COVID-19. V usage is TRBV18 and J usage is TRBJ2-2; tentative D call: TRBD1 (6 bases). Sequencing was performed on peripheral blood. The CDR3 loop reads CASSPLGPGDTGELFF. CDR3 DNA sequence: TGTGCCAGCTCACCTCTGGGGCCAGGGGACACCGGGGAGCTGTTTTTT.